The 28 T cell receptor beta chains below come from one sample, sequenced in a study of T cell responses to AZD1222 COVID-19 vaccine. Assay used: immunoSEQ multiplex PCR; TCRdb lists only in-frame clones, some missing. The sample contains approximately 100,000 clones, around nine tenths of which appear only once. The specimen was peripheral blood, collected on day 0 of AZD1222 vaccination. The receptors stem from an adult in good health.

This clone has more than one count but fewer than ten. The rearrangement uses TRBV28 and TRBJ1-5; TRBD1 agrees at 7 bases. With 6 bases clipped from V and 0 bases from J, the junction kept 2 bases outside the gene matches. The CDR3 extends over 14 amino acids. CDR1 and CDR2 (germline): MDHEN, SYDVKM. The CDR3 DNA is TGTGCCAGCAGGCCAGGGGGTAGCAATCAGCCCCAGCATTTT. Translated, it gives CASRPGGSNQPQHF.

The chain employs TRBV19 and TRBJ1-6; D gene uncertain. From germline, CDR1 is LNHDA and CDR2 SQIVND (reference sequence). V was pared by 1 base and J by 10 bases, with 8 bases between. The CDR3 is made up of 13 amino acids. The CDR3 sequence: CASSIGGPSPLHF. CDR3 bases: TGTGCCAGTAGTATAGGGGGTCCATCACCCCTCCACTTT.

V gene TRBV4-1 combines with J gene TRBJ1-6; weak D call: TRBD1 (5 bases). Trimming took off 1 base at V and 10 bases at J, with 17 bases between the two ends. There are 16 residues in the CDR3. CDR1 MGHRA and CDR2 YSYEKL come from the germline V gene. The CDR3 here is CASSQVGRARGSPLHF. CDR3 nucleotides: TGCGCCAGCAGCCAAGTGGGCAGGGCACGAGGATCACCCCTCCACTTT.

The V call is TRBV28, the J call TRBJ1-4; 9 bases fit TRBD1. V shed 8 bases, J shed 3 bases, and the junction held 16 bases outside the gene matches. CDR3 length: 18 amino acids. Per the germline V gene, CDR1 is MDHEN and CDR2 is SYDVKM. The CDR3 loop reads CASGVYRGRLNPNEKLFF. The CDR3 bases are TGTGCCAGCGGAGTGTACAGGGGGCGACTCAACCCTAATGAAAAACTGTTTTTT.

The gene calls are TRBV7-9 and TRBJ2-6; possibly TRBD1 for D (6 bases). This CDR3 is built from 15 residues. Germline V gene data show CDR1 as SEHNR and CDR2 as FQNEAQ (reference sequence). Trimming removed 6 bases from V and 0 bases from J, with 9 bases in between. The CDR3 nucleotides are TGTGCCAGCAGTTCGGACAGCTCTGGGGCCAACGTCCTGACTTTC. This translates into CASSSDSSGANVLTF. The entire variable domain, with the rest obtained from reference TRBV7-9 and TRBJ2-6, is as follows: DTGVSQNPRHKITKRGQNVTFRCDPISEHNRLYWYRQTLGQGPEFLTYFQNEAQLEKSRLLSDRFSAERPKGSFSTLEIQRTEQGDSAMYLCASSSDSSGANVLTFGAGSRLTVL.

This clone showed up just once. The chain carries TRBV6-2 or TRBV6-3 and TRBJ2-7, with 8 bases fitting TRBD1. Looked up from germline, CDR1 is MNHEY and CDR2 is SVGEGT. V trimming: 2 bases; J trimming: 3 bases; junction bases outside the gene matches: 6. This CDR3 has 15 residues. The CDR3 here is CASSYQPGTGYEQYF. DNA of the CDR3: TGTGCCAGCAGTTACCAACCCGGGACAGGCTACGAGCAGTACTTC.

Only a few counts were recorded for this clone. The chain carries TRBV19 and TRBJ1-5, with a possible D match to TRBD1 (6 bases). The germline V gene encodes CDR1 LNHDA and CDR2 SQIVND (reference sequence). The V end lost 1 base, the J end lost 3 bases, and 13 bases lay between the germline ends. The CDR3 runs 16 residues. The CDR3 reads CASSIGGAGVNQPQHF. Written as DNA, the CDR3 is TGTGCCAGTAGTATAGGCGGGGCAGGGGTCAATCAGCCCCAGCATTTT.

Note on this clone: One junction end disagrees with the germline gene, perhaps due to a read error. In DNA form, the CDR3 reads TGTGCCAGCAGTTTAGAGGGGAGCACAGATACGCAGTATTTT. It specifies CASSLEGSTDTQYF. The chain has TRBV7-9 and TRBJ2-3; D may correspond to TRBD1 or TRBD2 (5 bases each). In germline, CDR1 is SEHNR, CDR2 FQNEAQ (reference sequence). CDR3 length: 14 residues.

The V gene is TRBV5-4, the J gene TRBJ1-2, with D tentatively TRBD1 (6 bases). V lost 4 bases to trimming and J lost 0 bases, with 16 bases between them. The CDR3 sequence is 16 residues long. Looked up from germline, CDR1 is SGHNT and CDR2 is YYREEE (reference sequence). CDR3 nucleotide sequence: TGTGCCAGCAGCCCGGGGGGGGGCATTTCTAACTATGGCTACACCTTC. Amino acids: CASSPGGGISNYGYTF.

The CDR3 loop reads CASSQDPDSSGNTIYF. CDR3 DNA: TGTGCCAGCAGCCAAGATCCGGACAGCTCTGGAAACACCATATATTTT. This sequence joins TRBV4-2 and TRBJ1-3; D possibly corresponds to TRBD1 (6 bases). The V gene's germline CDR1 is LGHNA and CDR2 YNFKEQ. Trimming removed 0 bases at V and 0 bases at J, with 9 bases between. This CDR3 is built from 16 residues.

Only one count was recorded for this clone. CDR3 in amino acids: CASSGHLGGNTEAFF. The CDR3 coding sequence is TGTGCCAGCTCAGGACATCTAGGGGGGAACACTGAAGCTTTCTTT. The V and J genes are TRBV19 and TRBJ1-1, with D possibly matching TRBD1 (6 bases). V lost 9 bases to trimming and J lost 1 base, with 18 bases between them. CDR1 and CDR2 from the germline V gene are LNHDA and SQIVND (reference sequence). The CDR3 totals 15 residues.

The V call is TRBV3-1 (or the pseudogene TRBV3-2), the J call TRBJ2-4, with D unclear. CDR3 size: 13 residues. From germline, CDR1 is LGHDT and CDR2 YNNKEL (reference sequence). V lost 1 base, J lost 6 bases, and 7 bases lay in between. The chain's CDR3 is CASSQGDTNIQYF. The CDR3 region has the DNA TGTGCCAGCAGCCAAGGTGACACAAACATTCAGTACTTC.

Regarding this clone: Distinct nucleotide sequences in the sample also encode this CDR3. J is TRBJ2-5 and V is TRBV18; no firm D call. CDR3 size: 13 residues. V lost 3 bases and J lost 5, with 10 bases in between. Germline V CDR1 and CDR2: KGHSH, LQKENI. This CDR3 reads CASSPPGRETQYF. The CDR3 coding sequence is TGTGCCAGCTCACCCCCGGGCCGGGAGACCCAGTACTTC.

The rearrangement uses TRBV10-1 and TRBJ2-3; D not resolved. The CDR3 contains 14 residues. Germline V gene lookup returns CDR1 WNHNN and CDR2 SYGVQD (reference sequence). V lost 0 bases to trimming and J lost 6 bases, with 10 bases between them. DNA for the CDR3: TGCGCCAGCAGTGAGTCAAGGTACTCCGATACGCAGTATTTT. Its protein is CASSESRYSDTQYF.

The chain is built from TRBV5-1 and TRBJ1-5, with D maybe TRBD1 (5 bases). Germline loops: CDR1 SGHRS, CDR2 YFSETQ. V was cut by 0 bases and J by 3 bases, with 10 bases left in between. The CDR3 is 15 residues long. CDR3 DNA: TGCGCCAGCAGCTTGGATGGGGGACCCAATCAGCCCCAGCATTTT. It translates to CASSLDGGPNQPQHF. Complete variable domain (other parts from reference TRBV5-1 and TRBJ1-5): KAGVTQTPRYLIKTRGQQVTLSCSPISGHRSVSWYQQTPGQGLQFLFEYFSETQRNKGNFPGRFSGRQFSNSRSEMNVSTLELGDSALYLCASSLDGGPNQPQHFGDGTRLSIL.

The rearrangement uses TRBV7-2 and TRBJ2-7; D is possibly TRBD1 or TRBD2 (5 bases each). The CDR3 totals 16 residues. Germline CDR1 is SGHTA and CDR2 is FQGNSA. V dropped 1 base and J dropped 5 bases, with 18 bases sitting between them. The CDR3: CASSLEIWGTRDEQYF. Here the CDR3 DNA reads TGTGCCAGCAGCTTAGAAATTTGGGGGACGCGCGACGAGCAGTACTTC. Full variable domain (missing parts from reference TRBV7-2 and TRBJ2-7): GAGVSQSPSNKVTEKGKDVELRCDPISGHTALYWYRQSLGQGLEFLIYFQGNSAPDKSGLPSDRFSAERTGGSVSTLTIQRTQQEDSAVYLCASSLEIWGTRDEQYFGPGTRLTVT.

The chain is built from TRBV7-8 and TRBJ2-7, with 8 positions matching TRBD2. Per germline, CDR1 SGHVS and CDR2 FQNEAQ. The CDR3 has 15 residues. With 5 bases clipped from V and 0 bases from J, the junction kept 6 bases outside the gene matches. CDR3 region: CASSTRTSLSYEQYF. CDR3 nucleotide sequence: TGTGCCAGCAGCACTCGGACTAGCCTCTCCTACGAGCAGTACTTC.

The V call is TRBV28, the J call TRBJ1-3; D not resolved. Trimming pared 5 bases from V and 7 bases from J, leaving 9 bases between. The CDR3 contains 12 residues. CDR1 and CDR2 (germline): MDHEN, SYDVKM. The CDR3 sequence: CASSPPQNTIYF. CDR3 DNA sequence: TGTGCCAGCAGTCCCCCCCAGAACACCATATATTTT.

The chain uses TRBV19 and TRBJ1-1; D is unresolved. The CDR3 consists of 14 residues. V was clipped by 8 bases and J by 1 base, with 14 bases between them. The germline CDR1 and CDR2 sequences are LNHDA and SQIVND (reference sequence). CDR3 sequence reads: CASLDRPRNTEAFF. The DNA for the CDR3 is TGTGCCAGTCTGGACCGTCCTCGGAACACTGAAGCTTTCTTT.

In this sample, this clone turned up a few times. The CDR3 bases are TGTGCCAGCAGTCCCTACAGGGTTTCGAACACCGGGGAGCTGTTTTTT. This codes for CASSPYRVSNTGELFF. This rearrangement joins TRBV6-6 to TRBJ2-2, with TRBD1 as a possible D gene (6 bases). The V and J ends lost 5 bases and 0 bases respectively, with 13 bases between them. Germline-derived CDR1 and CDR2 are MNHNY and SVGAGI (reference sequence). This CDR3 comprises 16 residues.

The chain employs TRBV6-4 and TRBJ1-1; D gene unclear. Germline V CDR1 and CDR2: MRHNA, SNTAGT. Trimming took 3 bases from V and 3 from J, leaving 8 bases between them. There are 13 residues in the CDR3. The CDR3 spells CASSEMVDTEAFF. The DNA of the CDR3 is TGTGCCAGCAGTGAAATGGTTGACACTGAAGCTTTCTTT.

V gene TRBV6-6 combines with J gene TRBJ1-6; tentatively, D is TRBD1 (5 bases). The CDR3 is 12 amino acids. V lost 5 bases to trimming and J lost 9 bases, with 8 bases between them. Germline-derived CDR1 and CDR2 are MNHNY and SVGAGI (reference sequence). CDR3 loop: CASSRGGSPLHF. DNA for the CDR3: TGTGCCAGCAGTAGGGGCGGTTCACCCCTCCACTTT.

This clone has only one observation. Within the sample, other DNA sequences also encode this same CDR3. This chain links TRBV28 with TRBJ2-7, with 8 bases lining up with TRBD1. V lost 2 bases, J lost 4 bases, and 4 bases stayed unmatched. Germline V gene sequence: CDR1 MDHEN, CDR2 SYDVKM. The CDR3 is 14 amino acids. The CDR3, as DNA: TGTGCCAGCAGTTTACCCGGACAGGGTTACGAGCAGTACTTC. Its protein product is CASSLPGQGYEQYF.

CDR3 protein: CSAGTSGNTIYF. The CDR3 DNA follows: TGCAGCGCCGGGACCTCTGGAAACACCATATATTTT. This chain connects TRBV29-1 to TRBJ1-3; D is possibly TRBD1 (5 bases). The CDR3 consists of 12 residues. The V and J ends lost 7 bases and 0 bases respectively, with 7 bases between them. CDR1 and CDR2 (germline): SQVTM, ANQGSEA.

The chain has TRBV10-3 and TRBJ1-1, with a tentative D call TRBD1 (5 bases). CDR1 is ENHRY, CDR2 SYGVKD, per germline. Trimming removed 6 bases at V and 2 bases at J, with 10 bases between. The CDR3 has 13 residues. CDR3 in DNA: TGTGCCATCAGCGGGACGGTTAACACTGAAGCTTTCTTT. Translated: CAISGTVNTEAFF.

The CDR3 sequence is CASKRGTGELFF. In DNA, the CDR3 is TGTGCCAGCAAACGCGGGACCGGGGAGCTGTTTTTT. The V gene is TRBV28, the J gene TRBJ2-2; D is perhaps TRBD2 (5 bases). This CDR3 comprises 12 residues. The germline V and J ends were trimmed by 7 bases and 5 bases, with 8 bases remaining between them. CDR1 and CDR2 from the germline V gene are MDHEN and SYDVKM.

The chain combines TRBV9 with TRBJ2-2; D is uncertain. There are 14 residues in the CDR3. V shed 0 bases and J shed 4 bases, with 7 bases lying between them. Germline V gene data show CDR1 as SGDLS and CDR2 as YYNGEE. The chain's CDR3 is CASSVGQATGELFF. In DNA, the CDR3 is TGTGCCAGCAGCGTAGGGCAGGCCACCGGGGAGCTGTTTTTT.

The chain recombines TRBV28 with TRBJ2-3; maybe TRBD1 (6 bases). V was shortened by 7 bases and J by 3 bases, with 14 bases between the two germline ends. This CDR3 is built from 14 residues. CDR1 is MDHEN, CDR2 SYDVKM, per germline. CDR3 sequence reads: CASTPGHKTDTQYF. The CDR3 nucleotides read TGTGCCAGCACCCCGGGACATAAGACAGATACGCAGTATTTT.